The 32 T cell receptor beta chains below come from one sample, sequenced in a study of CD8 T cells in ankylosing spondylitis. Broader study findings: There was a TCR beta motif, made of several highly homologous variants, that appeared characteristic of ankylosing spondylitis blood.

TCRdb re-called the 5' RACE reads through MiXCR, storing one row per CDR3 protein. The data contain about 540,000 distinct CDR3 sequences, over 9.5% of them singletons. These TCRs are of unknown antigen specificity. Sequences were obtained from blood, either unsorted or a sorted T cell fraction (not recorded which). The source is a male donor with ankylosing spondylitis.

The table lists this clonotype with many counts. The rearrangement uses TRBV29-1 and TRBJ2-3, with D perhaps matching TRBD2 (6 bases). There are 14 residues in the CDR3. V lost 6 bases, J lost 2 bases, and 15 bases lay in between. The germline V gene encodes CDR1 SQVTM and CDR2 ANQGSEA. The CDR3 reads CSVILASFTDTQYF. The CDR3 bases are TGCAGCGTCATACTAGCCAGCTTCACAGATACGCAGTATTTT.

The CDR3 loop reads CASSLGPRDTYRSGNTIYF. CDR3 in DNA: TGTGCCAGCAGCTTAGGTCCCCGGGACACCTACCGATCTGGAAACACCATATATTTT. V and J are TRBV7-7 and TRBJ1-3; the D gene is possibly TRBD1 (6 bases). The V and J ends lost 1 base and 1 base respectively, with 20 bases between them. The CDR3 sequence is 19 residues long. In germline, CDR1 is SSHAT, CDR2 FNYEAQ (reference sequence).

The rearrangement joins TRBV7-2 to TRBJ2-2; tentatively, D is TRBD1 (6 bases). CDR1 and CDR2 from the germline V gene are SGHTA and FQGNSA. The CDR3 spans 14 residues. V dropped 7 bases and J dropped 7 bases, with 16 bases sitting between them. The CDR3 sequence is CASTSSQGYGELFF. The DNA for the CDR3 is TGTGCCAGCACCTCCTCACAGGGATACGGGGAGCTGTTTTTT.

Only a few counts were recorded for this clonotype. The chain combines TRBV7-2 with TRBJ2-1; D is perhaps TRBD2 (6 bases). CDR1 and CDR2 from the germline V gene are SGHTA and FQGNSA. Between the trimmed V and J ends, which lost 4 bases and 8 bases, there was a span of 15 bases. This CDR3 contains 14 residues. In DNA form, the CDR3 reads TGTGCCAGCAGCTCCAACGGGGGTCACGATGAGCAGTTCTTC. This translates into CASSSNGGHDEQFF.

Of note for this clonotype: Just one base apart from a much larger clone, this may be a read error. The chain links TRBV10-3 to TRBJ2-1, with TRBD2 as a possible D gene (6 bases). The CDR3 runs 12 residues. Germline V CDR1 and CDR2: ENHRY, SYGVKD. CDR3: CALRRVGDEQFF. The CDR3 DNA reads TGTGCCCTCAGGAGGGTTGGGGATGAGCAGTTCTTC.

This chain uses TRBV7-9 with TRBJ2-6, with D uncertain. Germline loops: CDR1 SEHNR, CDR2 FQNEAQ (reference sequence). V was pared by 5 bases and J by 6 bases, with 11 bases between. The CDR3 runs to 14 residues. The CDR3 DNA reads as TGTGCCAGCAGCCCCTTATTCTTGGCCAACGTCCTGACTTTC. Protein: CASSPLFLANVLTF.

The chain links TRBV10-3 to TRBJ2-3; the match to TRBD2 covers 8 bases. This CDR3 is 14 amino acids long. Germline V gene lookup returns CDR1 ENHRY and CDR2 SYGVKD. The J segment lost 4 bases and the V segment lost 9 bases, leaving 9 bases of the junction unmatched. CDR3 protein: CAMGAGVSSDTQYF. DNA of the CDR3: TGTGCCATGGGAGCGGGAGTTTCGTCAGATACGCAGTATTTT.

This clonotype showed up just a few times. V gene TRBV30 combines with J gene TRBJ2-1, with TRBD2 matching over 10 bases. V lost 2 bases to trimming and J lost 3 bases; unmatched junction nucleotides: 10. There are 17 residues in the CDR3. Germline CDR1 and CDR2: GTSNPN and SVGIG (reference sequence). In DNA form, the CDR3 reads TGTGCCTGGAGTTGGACCTACGGACTAGCGGTCTACAATGAGCAGTTCTTC. Translated: CAWSWTYGLAVYNEQFF.

The genes are TRBV10-2 and TRBJ1-5; the D is unclear. This CDR3 is 13 amino acids long. The germline gives CDR1 WSHSY, CDR2 SAAADI. V lost 7 bases and J 1 base, leaving 8 bases between the germline ends. The DNA of the CDR3 is TGCGCCAGCATGCCCGACAGCAATCAGCCCCAGCATTTT. Its protein is CASMPDSNQPQHF.

This clonotype appeared a few times. In DNA form, the CDR3 reads TGCGCCAGCAGCTTGCTACCGGCAGATACGCAGTATTTT. Encoded protein: CASSLLPADTQYF. The rearrangement links TRBV5-1 to TRBJ2-3; unclear D gene. Germline CDR1 SGHRS, CDR2 YFSETQ. This CDR3 comprises 13 residues. V was cut by 1 base and J by 4 bases, with 7 bases left in between.

This clonotype was counted many times. The chain has TRBV5-6 and TRBJ2-1; weak D call: TRBD2 (5 bases). This CDR3 is 15 amino acids long. Trimming removed 2 bases from V and 3 bases from J, with 12 bases in between. CDR1 and CDR2 (germline): SGHDT, YYEEEE. The CDR3 bases are TGTGCCAGCAGCTTTAGGGAAGCGGACTACAATGAGCAGTTCTTC. This codes for CASSFREADYNEQFF.

In its sample, this clonotype was seen many times. The chain couples TRBV20-1 to TRBJ2-1; D is undetermined. Per the germline V gene, CDR1 is DFQATT and CDR2 is SNEGSKA (reference sequence). The CDR3 has 11 residues. The CDR3 protein is CTFSDYNEQFF. The CDR3, as DNA: TGCACCTTCTCGGACTACAATGAGCAGTTCTTC.

This clonotype was found a few times. CDR3 sequence (DNA): TGCGCCAGCAGCCCTCGCAGGGGGCGCCGAGATACGCAGTATTTT. Amino acid sequence: CASSPRRGRRDTQYF. This chain uses TRBV5-1 with TRBJ2-3; 8 bases are a match to TRBD1. Trimming cost V 4 bases and J 5 bases; bases outside gene matches: 9. Germline V lookup: CDR1 SGHRS, CDR2 YFSETQ. The CDR3 is 15 residues long.

This clonotype was seen a few times. V usage is TRBV30 and J usage is TRBJ2-7; the D gene is possibly TRBD2 (7 bases). V lost 1 base, J lost 4 bases, and 11 bases lay in between. CDR3 length equals 13 residues. Germline loops: CDR1 GTSNPN, CDR2 SVGIG (reference sequence). The DNA for the CDR3 is TGTGCCTGGAGTGCCGCGGGGGCTTACGAGCAGTACGTC. It translates to CAWSAAGAYEQYV.

This clonotype was counted ten times or more. This chain links TRBV5-5 with TRBJ1-1; no definite D call. V shed 2 bases and J shed 0 bases, with 8 bases lying between them. This CDR3 comprises 14 residues. Germline V lookup: CDR1 SGHKS, CDR2 YYEKEE (reference sequence). This chain's CDR3 is CASSLGIMNTEAFF. The CDR3, as DNA: TGTGCCAGCAGCTTAGGCATCATGAACACTGAAGCTTTCTTT.

This clonotype has at least ten counts. V and J are TRBV12-3 or TRBV12-4 and TRBJ1-2; 8 bases fit TRBD1. This CDR3 spans 14 amino acids. The junction had 7 bases not matched to a gene; V was cut back by 6 bases and J by 4 bases. For the CDR3, the DNA is TGTGCCAGCAGCACCCGACAGGGGACCTATGGCTACACCTTC. Amino acid sequence: CASSTRQGTYGYTF.

This chain connects TRBV20-1 to TRBJ2-3, with D possibly matching TRBD2 (5 bases). V dropped 6 bases and J dropped 0 bases, with 13 bases sitting between them. Germline V lookup: CDR1 DFQATT, CDR2 SNEGSKA (reference sequence). This CDR3 region has 14 residues. The CDR3 loop is CSAGSASSTDTQYF. The CDR3 nucleotides are TGCAGTGCCGGTAGCGCATCTAGCACAGATACGCAGTATTTT.

This clonotype was counted between two and nine times. The rearrangement uses TRBV10-3 and TRBJ2-3; 14 positions match TRBD2. The CDR3 spans 16 residues. V shed 6 bases and J 1 base; nucleotides not matched to a gene: 3. The germline gives CDR1 ENHRY, CDR2 SYGVKD. The CDR3 region has the DNA TGTGCCATCAGCCAGACTAGCGGGAGGGGCACAGATACGCAGTATTTT. It is translated as CAISQTSGRGTDTQYF.

The chain employs TRBV5-1 and TRBJ2-5, with TRBD2 matching 7 bases. The J segment lost 4 bases and the V segment lost 5 bases, leaving 14 bases of the junction unmatched. Germline CDR1 and CDR2: SGHRS and YFSETQ. The CDR3 totals 16 residues. The CDR3 reads CASRVGPSGRGETQYF. CDR3 DNA: TGCGCCAGCAGAGTGGGGCCTAGCGGAAGGGGAGAGACCCAGTACTTC.

The chain has TRBV20-1 and TRBJ1-5; D gene unclear. The V gene lost 6 bases and the J gene lost 6 bases, with 18 bases spanning the gap. This CDR3 is built from 14 residues. Germline V gene lookup returns CDR1 DFQATT and CDR2 SNEGSKA (reference sequence). The CDR3 loop is CSAKDGFPGQPQHF. The CDR3 nucleotides read TGCAGTGCGAAGGACGGGTTCCCGGGTCAGCCCCAGCATTTT.

In its sample, this clonotype was seen a few times. The chain has TRBV12-3 or TRBV12-4 and TRBJ2-1; TRBD2 aligns across 7 bases. This CDR3 is 15 amino acids long. V was pared by 3 bases and J by 7 bases, with 9 bases of the junction left unmatched. The CDR3 spells CASSFYRTRRNEQFF. The CDR3 DNA is TGTGCCAGCAGTTTCTACCGGACTAGAAGGAATGAGCAGTTCTTC.

This clonotype was picked up a small number of times. The V and J genes are TRBV18 and TRBJ1-1; no firm D call. CDR1 and CDR2 from the germline V gene are KGHSH and LQKENI. The CDR3 extends over 15 amino acids. The germline V and J ends were trimmed by 6 bases and 3 bases, with 17 bases remaining between them. CDR3 sequence (DNA): TGTGCCAGCTCGCCTAACGCAGATCGGGACACTGAAGCTTTCTTT. Protein: CASSPNADRDTEAFF.

This clonotype occurred a few times. The V call is TRBV10-2, the J call TRBJ2-3, with 7 bases matching TRBD2. The CDR3 extends over 15 amino acids. J was trimmed by 5 bases and V by 5 bases; bases with no gene match: 10. Per germline, CDR1 WSHSY and CDR2 SAAADI. CDR3: CASSTWGEGVDTQYF. The CDR3 nucleotides are TGCGCCAGCAGTACCTGGGGGGAGGGCGTAGATACGCAGTATTTT.

This chain joins TRBV20-1 and TRBJ2-7, with TRBD1 matching 7 bases. The germline CDR1 and CDR2 sequences are DFQATT and SNEGSKA (reference sequence). The CDR3 is 15 amino acids. The V gene end was trimmed by 0 bases and the J gene end by 5 bases; junction bases not matched to a gene: 10. The chain's CDR3 is CSAREWEQGMNEQYF. The CDR3 DNA sequence: TGCAGTGCTAGAGAATGGGAACAGGGGATGAACGAGCAGTACTTC.

In this sample, this clonotype turned up a few times. The genes are TRBV20-1 and TRBJ1-1; D remains ambiguous. Germline CDR1 is DFQATT and CDR2 is SNEGSKA (reference sequence). V lost 3 bases, J lost 4 bases, and 15 bases lay in between. The CDR3 consists of 14 residues. The CDR3, as DNA: TGCAGTGCTAGTGATGGTCTGTTTAGCACTGAAGCTTTCTTT. Its translation: CSASDGLFSTEAFF.

The chain joins TRBV7-2 to TRBJ2-7, with no clear D. This CDR3 comprises 14 residues. V was trimmed by 5 bases and J by 1 base, leaving 12 bases between them. Germline CDR1 SGHTA, CDR2 FQGNSA. The CDR3 nucleotides are TGTGCCAGCAGCCATGTCGGGTGGTCCTACGAGCAGTACTTC. It codes for CASSHVGWSYEQYF. The full variable domain, completed using reference TRBV7-2 and TRBJ2-7, is GAGVSQSPSNKVTEKGKDVELRCDPISGHTALYWYRQSLGQGLEFLIYFQGNSAPDKSGLPSDRFSAERTGGSVSTLTIQRTQQEDSAVYLCASSHVGWSYEQYFGPGTRLTVT.

In this sample, this clonotype turned up a few times. V and J are TRBV12-3 or TRBV12-4 and TRBJ1-5; 7 bases match TRBD1. The J segment lost 4 bases and the V segment lost 6 bases, leaving 6 bases of the junction unmatched. The CDR3 consists of 14 residues. This CDR3 is CASSWTGVNQPQHF. The CDR3 region has the DNA TGTGCCAGCAGCTGGACAGGCGTTAATCAGCCCCAGCATTTT.

In regard to this clonotype: A junction boundary mismatches the germline segment, possibly from a read error. CDR3 region: CASSHPGREGNRPQHF. The CDR3 DNA reads as TGTGCCAGCAGCCACCCCGGGAGAGAAGGGAATCGGCCCCAGCATTTT. This chain connects TRBV3-1 to TRBJ1-5; no clear D. The CDR3 extends over 16 amino acids. CDR1 and CDR2 (germline): LGHDT, YNNKEL (reference sequence). The variable domain in full, completed from reference TRBV3-1 and TRBJ1-5, reads DTAVSQTPKYLVTQMGNDKSIKCEQNLGHDTMYWYKQDSKKFLKIMFSYNNKELIINETVPNRFSPKSPDKAHLNLHINSLELGDSAVYFCASSHPGREGNRPQHFGDGTRLSIL.

V gene TRBV11-2 combines with J gene TRBJ2-5, with 14 bases that match TRBD2. Germline V gene lookup returns CDR1 SGHAT and CDR2 FQNNGV. V shed 5 bases, J shed 2 bases, and the junction held 4 bases outside the gene matches. The CDR3 covers 16 residues. The CDR3 region has the DNA TGTGCCAGCAGCATGACTAGCGGGAGGGGGCAAGAGACCCAGTACTTC. The encoded protein is CASSMTSGRGQETQYF.

This clonotype was detected many times. The chain carries TRBV6-2 or TRBV6-3 and TRBJ2-7; D may correspond to TRBD1 or TRBD2 (6 bases each). The V gene's germline CDR1 is MNHEY and CDR2 SVGEGT. The CDR3 contains 15 residues. Trimming cost V 2 bases and J 7 bases, with 18 bases left between them. This CDR3 reads CASSYEGGRPREQYV. In DNA form, the CDR3 reads TGTGCCAGCAGTTACGAGGGGGGACGGCCGCGGGAGCAGTACGTC.

This clonotype was observed a handful of times. The chain carries TRBV9 and TRBJ2-2, with 14 bases that match TRBD2. Germline V gene lookup returns CDR1 SGDLS and CDR2 YYNGEE. This CDR3 contains 16 residues. Trimming cost V 3 bases and J 7 bases; bases outside gene matches: 5. CDR3 sequence (DNA): TGTGCCAGCAGCGCGGGACTAGCGGGAGTTGACGGGGAGCTGTTTTTT. Protein product: CASSAGLAGVDGELFF.

This clonotype occurred a few times. This chain connects TRBV27 to TRBJ2-5; 7 nucleotides line up with TRBD1. Germline values: CDR1 MNHEY, CDR2 SMNVEV (reference sequence). The CDR3 extends over 13 amino acids. The V and J ends lost 8 bases and 4 bases, in that order; junction bases with no gene match: 7. Written as DNA, the CDR3 is TGTGCCAGCTCCCCCGACAGGGTAGAGACCCAGTACTTC. Translation gives CASSPDRVETQYF.